These T cell receptor beta chains were read from a single sample in a study of blood T cell repertoires in COVID-19. TCRdb keeps only in-frame clones here, not all; method: immunoSEQ multiplex PCR. The sample has just under 350,000 clones; about 89% are singletons. The specimen sequenced was peripheral blood. These receptors all stem from a woman aged 45 to 65 with COVID-19, enrolled during active disease. CDR3s include the opening cysteine and the closing phenylalanine or tryptophan. D genes are given only for firm matches. The listing skips clone size in some rows; elsewhere it reads once, few, many or a size class.

V gene: TRBV2
D gene: .
clone size: .
J gene: TRBJ2-5
CDR3 protein: CASSRTVLGETQYF
CDR3 DNA: TGTGCCAGCAGTAGGACAGTCCTCGGGGAGACCCAGTACTTC

V gene: TRBV18
D gene: .
clone size: .
J gene: TRBJ1-4
CDR3 protein: CASSPTGGRNEKLFF
CDR3 DNA: TGTGCCAGCTCACCTACGGGCGGGAGGAATGAAAAACTGTTTTTT

V gene: TRBV6-2/TRBV6-3
D gene: .
clone size: .
J gene: TRBJ1-5
CDR3 protein: CASSHRLDIGRIRNQPQHF
CDR3 DNA: TGTGCCAGCAGCCACCGTCTGGACATAGGGCGAATACGCAATCAGCCCCAGCATTTT

V gene: TRBV20-1
D gene: TRBD1
clone size: .
J gene: TRBJ1-2
CDR3 protein: CSATDRGAGYTF
CDR3 DNA: TGCAGTGCTACTGACAGGGGCGCTGGCTACACCTTC

V gene: TRBV19
D gene: TRBD1
clone size: .
J gene: TRBJ1-2
CDR3 protein: CASTWTGFNYGYTF
CDR3 DNA: TGTGCCAGTACCTGGACAGGGTTTAATTATGGCTACACCTTC

V gene: TRBV19
D gene: .
clone size: .
J gene: TRBJ2-2
CDR3 protein: CASSPIAKPNTGELFF
CDR3 DNA: TGTGCCAGTAGTCCGATAGCGAAACCGAACACCGGGGAGCTGTTTTTT

V gene: TRBV24-1
D gene: .
clone size: .
J gene: TRBJ1-2
CDR3 protein: CATSLPGSLGGYTF
CDR3 DNA: TGTGCCACCAGTCTACCGGGATCCCTCGGTGGCTACACCTTC

V gene: TRBV6-6
D gene: TRBD1
clone size: .
J gene: TRBJ1-2
CDR3 protein: CASSRTGPWGYTF
CDR3 DNA: TGTGCCAGCAGTCGGACAGGGCCATGGGGCTACACCTTC

V gene: TRBV5-4
D gene: .
clone size: few
J gene: TRBJ2-2
CDR3 protein: CASSPGPNTGELFF
CDR3 DNA: TGTGCCAGCAGCCCAGGCCCGAACACCGGGGAGCTGTTTTTT

V gene: TRBV20-1
D gene: .
clone size: .
J gene: TRBJ1-1
CDR3 protein: CSARGAREAFF
CDR3 DNA: TGCAGTGCTAGAGGAGCGAGGGAAGCTTTCTTT

V gene: TRBV24-1
D gene: TRBD2
clone size: .
J gene: TRBJ2-7
CDR3 protein: CATSDAGTSGTTPSYEQYF
CDR3 DNA: TGTGCCACCAGTGATGCGGGGACTAGCGGGACTACCCCTTCCTACGAGCAGTACTTC

V gene: TRBV18
D gene: .
clone size: .
J gene: TRBJ1-3
CDR3 protein: CASSPGDVRYMGPASGNTIYF
CDR3 DNA: TGTGCCAGCTCACCCGGGGATGTGCGCTACATGGGTCCGGCCTCTGGAAACACCATATATTTT

V gene: TRBV2
D gene: .
clone size: .
J gene: TRBJ1-3
CDR3 protein: CASRIDRKNSGNTIYF
CDR3 DNA: TGTGCCAGCAGGATAGACAGGAAGAACTCTGGAAACACCATATATTTT

V gene: TRBV6-6
D gene: TRBD1
clone size: .
J gene: TRBJ1-5
CDR3 protein: CASGQGIGNQPQHF
CDR3 DNA: TGTGCCAGCGGACAGGGAATCGGCAATCAGCCCCAGCATTTT

V gene: TRBV7-7
D gene: TRBD2
clone size: .
J gene: TRBJ2-1
CDR3 protein: CASSPRLAGGWNEQFF
CDR3 DNA: TGTGCTAGCAGCCCTAGACTAGCGGGAGGGTGGAATGAGCAGTTCTTC

V gene: TRBV15
D gene: TRBD2
clone size: .
J gene: TRBJ2-1
CDR3 protein: CATSRGLAASYNEQFF
CDR3 DNA: TGTGCCACCAGCAGAGGACTAGCGGCCTCCTACAATGAGCAGTTCTTC

V gene: TRBV6-5
D gene: .
clone size: .
J gene: TRBJ1-1
CDR3 protein: CASSRGMNTEAFF
CDR3 DNA: TGTGCCAGCAGTAGGGGTATGAACACTGAAGCTTTCTTT

V gene: TRBV18
D gene: TRBD1
clone size: .
J gene: TRBJ1-2
CDR3 protein: CASSRGQVRSDGYTF
CDR3 DNA: TGTGCCAGCTCACGAGGACAGGTTCGGTCTGATGGCTACACCTTC

V gene: TRBV11-2
D gene: .
clone size: .
J gene: TRBJ1-2
CDR3 protein: CASSHLWYGYTF
CDR3 DNA: TGTGCCAGCAGCCACCTATGGTATGGCTACACCTTC

V gene: TRBV11-2
D gene: TRBD2
clone size: .
J gene: TRBJ2-3
CDR3 protein: CASSLLAGGQDTQYF
CDR3 DNA: TGTGCCAGCAGTTTACTAGCGGGAGGGCAAGATACGCAGTATTTT

V gene: TRBV9
D gene: TRBD2
clone size: once
J gene: TRBJ2-2
CDR3 protein: CASSGGDRAQALAGMNTGELFF
CDR3 DNA: TGTGCCAGCAGCGGGGGGGACCGAGCCCAGGCACTAGCGGGTATGAACACCGGGGAGCTGTTTTTT

V gene: TRBV11-2
D gene: .
clone size: .
J gene: TRBJ2-7
CDR3 protein: CASSPRAPGGRAYEQYF
CDR3 DNA: TGTGCCAGCAGCCCACGAGCACCGGGGGGCAGGGCCTACGAGCAGTACTTC

V gene: TRBV6-5
D gene: TRBD1
clone size: .
J gene: TRBJ2-1
CDR3 protein: CASSPDRGSNNEQFF
CDR3 DNA: TGTGCCAGCAGTCCTGACAGGGGGTCAAACAATGAGCAGTTCTTC

V gene: TRBV2
D gene: .
clone size: .
J gene: TRBJ2-3
CDR3 protein: CASSLLRSDTQYF
CDR3 DNA: TGTGCCAGCAGTTTACTAAGGTCAGATACGCAGTATTTT

V gene: TRBV12-3/TRBV12-4
D gene: TRBD1
clone size: .
J gene: TRBJ2-1
CDR3 protein: CASSPGGREQFF
CDR3 DNA: TGTGCCAGCAGTCCAGGGGGCAGGGAGCAGTTCTTC

V gene: TRBV29-1
D gene: .
clone size: .
J gene: TRBJ1-1
CDR3 protein: CSTQTGGSENTEAFF
CDR3 DNA: TGCAGCACCCAAACGGGCGGGAGCGAGAACACTGAAGCTTTCTTT

V gene: TRBV5-1
D gene: TRBD2
clone size: .
J gene: TRBJ2-5
CDR3 protein: CASSLWAGASETQYF
CDR3 DNA: TGCGCCAGCAGCTTGTGGGCGGGAGCGTCAGAGACCCAGTACTTC

V gene: TRBV15
D gene: TRBD1
clone size: .
J gene: TRBJ2-7
CDR3 protein: CATSRAQGDYEQYF
CDR3 DNA: TGTGCCACCAGCAGAGCACAGGGGGACTACGAGCAGTACTTC

V gene: TRBV2
D gene: .
clone size: .
J gene: TRBJ2-1
CDR3 protein: CASEKGGSSYNEQFF
CDR3 DNA: TGTGCCAGTGAAAAAGGAGGGAGCTCCTACAATGAGCAGTTCTTC

V gene: TRBV19
D gene: TRBD1
clone size: .
J gene: TRBJ1-3
CDR3 protein: CASSKGQGKIRNTIYF
CDR3 DNA: TGTGCCAGTAGTAAGGGACAGGGGAAGATTCGAAACACCATATATTTT

V gene: TRBV27
D gene: TRBD1
clone size: few
J gene: TRBJ1-1
CDR3 protein: CASSDRGATEAFF
CDR3 DNA: TGTGCCAGCAGTGACAGGGGTGCCACTGAAGCTTTCTTT

V gene: TRBV5-4
D gene: TRBD1
clone size: .
J gene: TRBJ2-2
CDR3 protein: CASSPAGTGSAGELFF
CDR3 DNA: TGTGCCAGCAGCCCCGCCGGGACAGGGAGCGCCGGGGAGCTGTTTTTT

V gene: TRBV7-6
D gene: .
clone size: .
J gene: TRBJ1-4
CDR3 protein: CASSYTRGGEKLFF
CDR3 DNA: TGTGCCAGCAGCTATACCCGGGGGGGTGAAAAACTGTTTTTT

V gene: TRBV4-2
D gene: .
clone size: .
J gene: TRBJ1-4
CDR3 protein: CASSQDFYLEKLFF
CDR3 DNA: TGTGCCAGCAGCCAAGACTTCTACTTGGAAAAACTGTTTTTT

V gene: TRBV30
D gene: TRBD1
clone size: .
J gene: TRBJ2-5
CDR3 protein: CAWSVRQGVRTQYF
CDR3 DNA: TGTGCCTGGAGTGTTCGGCAGGGGGTAAGGACCCAGTACTTC

V gene: TRBV5-6
D gene: .
clone size: .
J gene: TRBJ1-2
CDR3 protein: CASSPMGGRDYGYTF
CDR3 DNA: TGTGCCAGCAGCCCGATGGGGGGGCGCGACTATGGCTACACCTTC

V gene: TRBV20-1
D gene: .
clone size: once
J gene: TRBJ1-3
CDR3 protein: CSASRGNTIYF
CDR3 DNA: TGCAGTGCTAGTCGGGGAAACACCATATATTTT

V gene: TRBV5-4
D gene: TRBD1
clone size: .
J gene: TRBJ2-2
CDR3 protein: CASSLGQGATGELFF
CDR3 DNA: TGTGCCAGCAGCTTGGGACAGGGGGCAACCGGGGAGCTGTTTTTT

V gene: TRBV27
D gene: TRBD2
clone size: once
J gene: TRBJ2-1
CDR3 protein: CASRSSGGGYNEQFF
CDR3 DNA: TGTGCCAGCAGGTCTAGCGGGGGGGGTTACAATGAGCAGTTCTTC

V gene: TRBV18
D gene: .
clone size: .
J gene: TRBJ1-2
CDR3 protein: CASSPPGPGNYGYTF
CDR3 DNA: TGTGCCAGCTCACCACCGGGCCCAGGGAACTATGGCTACACCTTC

V gene: TRBV15
D gene: .
clone size: .
J gene: TRBJ2-1
CDR3 protein: CATSARGWSYNEQFF
CDR3 DNA: TGTGCCACCAGCGCGAGGGGGTGGTCCTACAATGAGCAGTTCTTC

V gene: TRBV27
D gene: .
clone size: once
J gene: TRBJ1-4
CDR3 protein: CASSLRGTNEKLFF
CDR3 DNA: TGTGCCAGCAGTTTACGGGGAACTAATGAAAAACTGTTTTTT

V gene: TRBV3-1/TRBV3-2
D gene: TRBD2
clone size: .
J gene: TRBJ2-7
CDR3 protein: CASSQREGPYEQYF
CDR3 DNA: TGTGCCAGCAGCCAAAGGGAGGGACCCTACGAGCAGTACTTC

V gene: TRBV12-3/TRBV12-4
D gene: .
clone size: .
J gene: TRBJ1-6
CDR3 protein: CASRLGYSPLHF
CDR3 DNA: TGTGCCAGCAGGCTAGGCTATTCACCCCTCCACTTT

V gene: TRBV11-3
D gene: .
clone size: .
J gene: TRBJ2-1
CDR3 protein: CASSLGSMGSVTYNEQFF
CDR3 DNA: TGTGCCAGCAGCTTAGGGTCCATGGGTAGCGTAACCTACAATGAGCAGTTCTTC

V gene: TRBV6-2/TRBV6-3
D gene: .
clone size: once
J gene: TRBJ1-2
CDR3 protein: CASSSGRRNYGYTF
CDR3 DNA: TGTGCCAGCAGTTCTGGTCGGAGAAACTATGGCTACACCTTC

V gene: TRBV19
D gene: TRBD2
clone size: .
J gene: TRBJ2-1
CDR3 protein: CASSTTSGENNEQFF
CDR3 DNA: TGTGCCAGTAGCACTACTAGCGGGGAAAACAATGAGCAGTTCTTC

V gene: TRBV5-1
D gene: .
clone size: .
J gene: TRBJ2-3
CDR3 protein: CASSPPSTDTQYF
CDR3 DNA: TGCGCCAGCAGCCCCCCCTCCACAGATACGCAGTATTTT

V gene: TRBV5-4
D gene: .
clone size: .
J gene: TRBJ2-7
CDR3 protein: CASSLGRDFSYEQYF
CDR3 DNA: TGTGCCAGCAGCTTGGGGCGGGACTTTTCCTACGAGCAGTACTTC